These 28 T cell receptor beta chains share one sample of origin, sequenced in a study of T-cell memory formation after mild COVID-19. MiXCR, applied by TCRdb to the 5' RACE reads, yields one record per CDR3 protein. This sample has about 190,000 distinct CDR3 sequences; about 22% occur once, and the top ten carry 20% to 25%. The sequencing input was PBMCs or a T cell subset sorted from them (not recorded which). These receptors were taken from an adult woman who had mild COVID-19 (a few samples of this study predate the infection). Cell type and time point are not known.

This clonotype was seen only a few times. This rearrangement joins TRBV6-1 to TRBJ1-1; D unclear. The V gene's germline CDR1 is MNHNS and CDR2 SASEGT. The length of the CDR3 is 14 residues. Trimming removed 8 bases at V and 1 base at J, with 14 bases between. Written as DNA, the CDR3 is TGTGCCAGCGTCGAAGTCAGGCCGAACACTGAAGCTTTCTTT. Translated, it gives CASVEVRPNTEAFF.

The genes are TRBV12-3 or TRBV12-4 and TRBJ1-4; D is unclear. The CDR3 has 15 amino acids. The V gene lost 6 bases and the J gene lost 3 bases, with 14 bases spanning the gap. The CDR3 bases are TGTGCCAGCAGCAGAGGTTTTGGGGCTAATGAAAAACTGTTTTTT. Its translation is CASSRGFGANEKLFF.

Many counts were recorded for this clonotype. The gene calls are TRBV7-9 and TRBJ2-3; weak D call: TRBD2 (6 bases). V was pared by 1 base and J by 4 bases, with 15 bases between. The germline V gene has CDR1 SEHNR and CDR2 FQNEAQ (reference sequence). The CDR3 contains 16 residues. The CDR3 loop reads CASSLGGLYGPDTQYF. As DNA, the CDR3 is TGTGCCAGCAGCTTAGGGGGACTGTATGGTCCAGATACGCAGTATTTT.

This rearrangement joins TRBV11-2 to TRBJ2-3; D uncertain. The V and J ends lost 5 bases and 6 bases respectively, with 9 bases between them. The CDR3 runs 12 residues. CDR1 and CDR2 from the germline V gene are SGHAT and FQNNGV. The CDR3 DNA sequence: TGTGCCAGCAGCGCTACATGGGATACGCAGTATTTT. Its translation is CASSATWDTQYF.

The chain couples TRBV11-3 to TRBJ2-7, with D possibly TRBD2 on 6 matching bases. V lost 5 bases to trimming and J lost 2 bases, with 13 bases between them. Germline V lookup: CDR1 SGHNT, CDR2 YENEEA. CDR3 length: 14 residues. The CDR3 region has the DNA TGTGCCAGCAGCGACGCGGGACTGGCCTACGAGCAGTACTTC. Translating gives CASSDAGLAYEQYF.

This clonotype appeared a few times. The chain has TRBV6-6 and TRBJ1-2; D is unclear. Germline V gene data show CDR1 as MNHNY and CDR2 as SVGAGI (reference sequence). This CDR3 spans 16 amino acids. Trimming took 0 bases from V and 4 from J, leaving 15 bases between them. The CDR3 sequence: CASSYSRELPLYGYTF. The CDR3 bases are TGTGCCAGCAGTTACTCGAGGGAGTTGCCGCTCTATGGCTACACCTTC.

This clonotype was seen only a few times. J is TRBJ2-7 and V is TRBV12-3 or TRBV12-4; D may be TRBD2 (5 bases). This CDR3 region has 16 residues. Trimming stripped 1 base from V and 2 bases from J, with 15 bases between. CDR3 region: CASSLESSASPYEQYF. DNA of the CDR3: TGTGCCAGCAGTTTAGAATCATCCGCTAGCCCCTACGAGCAGTACTTC.

This chain connects TRBV20-1 to TRBJ2-7; TRBD1 might be the D (5 bases). The V gene lost 5 bases and the J gene lost 3 bases, with 14 bases spanning the gap. The germline V gene encodes CDR1 DFQATT and CDR2 SNEGSKA (reference sequence). This CDR3 is 13 amino acids long. The CDR3 region has the DNA TGCAGTGCTCGAGCAGGGCCCTTCTACGAGCAGTACTTC. It codes for CSARAGPFYEQYF.

This chain connects TRBV5-1 to TRBJ1-2; tentative D call: TRBD1 (5 bases). The germline V gene has CDR1 SGHRS and CDR2 YFSETQ. V was pared by 4 bases and J by 5 bases, with 21 bases between. This CDR3 has 16 residues. The CDR3 bases are TGCGCCAGCAGCCCCCAGGGCAGGTTAGAATGGTATGGCTACACCTTC. It translates to CASSPQGRLEWYGYTF.

The chain is built from TRBV27 and TRBJ1-1; D gene uncertain. CDR3 length: 13 amino acids. Trimming pared 6 bases from V and 4 bases from J, leaving 12 bases between. CDR1 is MNHEY and CDR2 is SMNVEV in the germline V gene (reference sequence). CDR3 DNA: TGTGCCAGCAGCTTTTATGGTCTCACTGAAGCTTTCTTT. As protein: CASSFYGLTEAFF.

The J gene is TRBJ1-1, the V gene TRBV7-2; D perhaps matches TRBD1 (5 bases). Germline CDR1 reads SGHTA; CDR2 reads FQGNSA. The V end was cut by 5 bases, the J end by 3 bases, with 10 bases between. This CDR3 has 13 residues. CDR3 nucleotide sequence: TGTGCCAGCAGCATACAGGAGTACACTGAAGCTTTCTTT. It encodes CASSIQEYTEAFF.

This clonotype has more than one count but fewer than ten. The chain links TRBV4-1 to TRBJ2-1; weak D call: TRBD1 (5 bases). Germline V lookup: CDR1 MGHRA, CDR2 YSYEKL. This CDR3 comprises 14 residues. The V and J ends lost 8 bases and 1 base respectively, with 12 bases between them. CDR3 coding DNA: TGCGCCAGCCAACAGGTCGGTTCCTACAATGAGCAGTTCTTC. Its protein product is CASQQVGSYNEQFF.

J is TRBJ1-2 and V is TRBV13; 10 bases are a match to TRBD1. V was pared by 2 bases and J by 3 bases, with 6 bases of the junction left unmatched. Per the germline V gene, CDR1 is PRHDT and CDR2 is FYEKMQ (reference sequence). The CDR3 totals 16 residues. CDR3 sequence: CASSLYGTGAYYGYTF. DNA for the CDR3: TGTGCCAGCAGCTTATATGGGACAGGGGCATACTATGGCTACACCTTC.

This clonotype was found a few times. This chain links TRBV25-1 with TRBJ1-1; D might be TRBD1 (5 bases). The CDR3 spans 17 residues. V was pared by 4 bases and J by 2 bases, with 20 bases between. CDR1 and CDR2 (germline): MGHDK, SYGVNS. For the CDR3, the DNA is TGTGCCAGCAGTGGTCCAGGTGGGGGTCGCCACAACACTGAAGCTTTCTTT. It yields the protein CASSGPGGGRHNTEAFF.

The chain joins TRBV11-2 to TRBJ2-1; 11 positions agree with TRBD2. V was pared by 5 bases and J by 2 bases, with 5 bases of the junction left unmatched. CDR3 length: 16 amino acids. Germline assignment: CDR1 SGHAT and CDR2 FQNNGV. The CDR3: CASSHLAGGTYNEQFF. DNA for the CDR3: TGTGCCAGCAGCCACCTAGCGGGAGGCACCTACAATGAGCAGTTCTTC.

This clonotype turned up a few times. The chain's CDR3 is CASSEGWGPTGELFF. DNA for the CDR3: TGTGCCAGCAGTGAAGGGTGGGGGCCCACCGGGGAGCTGTTTTTT. The gene calls are TRBV2 and TRBJ2-2, with D possibly being TRBD1 (6 bases). The CDR3 is made up of 15 amino acids. Per the germline V gene, CDR1 is SNHLY and CDR2 is FYNNEI. V was cut by 1 base and J by 4 bases, with 10 bases left in between. The variable domain in full, completed from reference TRBV2 and TRBJ2-2, reads EPEVTQTPSHQVTQMGQEVILRCVPISNHLYFYWYRQILGQKVEFLVSFYNNEISEKSEIFDDQFSVERPDGSNFTLKIRSTKLEDSAMYFCASSEGWGPTGELFFGEGSRLTVL.

The V gene is TRBV5-1, the J gene TRBJ1-1, with a weak D call TRBD1 (5 bases). CDR3 size: 15 residues. The V end lost 0 bases, the J end lost 0 bases, and 9 bases lay between the germline ends. Germline V lookup: CDR1 SGHRS, CDR2 YFSETQ. The CDR3 spells CASSLGWGLNTEAFF. The CDR3 DNA reads as TGCGCCAGCAGCTTGGGTTGGGGGTTGAACACTGAAGCTTTCTTT.

A few counts support this clonotype. This chain links TRBV6-2 or TRBV6-3 with TRBJ2-2; D is unclear. Germline assignment: CDR1 MNHEY and CDR2 SVGEGT. Trimming removed 6 bases from V and 4 bases from J, with 9 bases in between. The CDR3 runs to 13 residues. In nucleotides, the CDR3 is TGTGCCAGCAGCCCCCATGTCACCGGGGAGCTGTTTTTT. Translating gives CASSPHVTGELFF.

This clonotype was observed a handful of times. The rearrangement uses TRBV5-4 and TRBJ2-5, with 16 bases identical to TRBD2. The V segment lost 1 base and the J segment 5 bases; nucleotides outside the gene matches: 8. Germline CDR1 is SGHNT and CDR2 is YYREEE (reference sequence). The CDR3 is 18 residues long. The chain's CDR3 is CASSLSGLAGGPRETQYF. CDR3 nucleotides: TGTGCCAGCAGCTTGTCGGGACTAGCGGGAGGGCCGAGGGAGACCCAGTACTTC.

This clonotype was seen a handful of times. This chain joins TRBV5-1 and TRBJ1-1; D may be TRBD1 (5 bases). Germline V gene lookup returns CDR1 SGHRS and CDR2 YFSETQ. The CDR3 is made up of 14 amino acids. V was pared by 0 bases and J by 4 bases, with 10 bases between. CDR3 coding DNA: TGCGCCAGCAGCTTGGCCTGGGGCTCCACTGAAGCTTTCTTT. This encodes CASSLAWGSTEAFF.

The chain recombines TRBV20-1 with TRBJ1-2; TRBD1 matches 7 bases. V shed 2 bases and J 8 bases; nucleotides not matched to a gene: 8. There are 13 residues in the CDR3. The V gene's germline CDR1 is DFQATT and CDR2 SNEGSKA (reference sequence). CDR3 residues: CSARPQGNWGYTF. The CDR3 nucleotides read TGCAGTGCTAGACCACAGGGGAATTGGGGCTACACCTTC.

The chain links TRBV4-1 to TRBJ2-7, with D perhaps TRBD1 (5 bases). Trimming stripped 0 bases from V and 1 base from J, with 10 bases between. The V gene's germline CDR1 is MGHRA and CDR2 YSYEKL. The CDR3 extends over 15 amino acids. CDR3 residues: CASSQEWAGSYEQYF. CDR3 DNA: TGCGCCAGCAGCCAAGAGTGGGCAGGGTCCTACGAGCAGTACTTC.

Ten or more counts support this clonotype. The rearrangement uses TRBV29-1 and TRBJ2-2; the D call may be TRBD1 or TRBD2 (5 bases each). Germline V gives CDR1 SQVTM, CDR2 ANQGSEA. CDR3 length equals 14 residues. V was pared by 3 bases and J by 7 bases, with 15 bases between. The CDR3: CSVDWDGAGGELFF. DNA of the CDR3: TGCAGCGTTGATTGGGACGGTGCAGGCGGGGAGCTGTTTTTT.

The table lists this clonotype with many counts. The rearrangement joins TRBV5-1 to TRBJ1-5, with D uncertain. CDR1 is SGHRS, CDR2 YFSETQ, per germline. The CDR3 consists of 16 residues. Trimming cost V 0 bases and J 0 bases, with 10 bases left between them. The CDR3 nucleotides read TGCGCCAGCAGCTTGGACGGTCTTTATAGCAATCAGCCCCAGCATTTT. Amino acid sequence: CASSLDGLYSNQPQHF.

In its sample, this clonotype was seen a few times. The chain carries TRBV12-3 or TRBV12-4 and TRBJ2-2; either TRBD1 or TRBD2 may supply D (6 bases each). V was clipped by 1 base and J by 6 bases, with 15 bases between them. The CDR3 totals 16 residues. The CDR3: CASSLDPGAPAGELFF. DNA of the CDR3: TGTGCCAGCAGTTTAGACCCGGGGGCGCCCGCCGGGGAGCTGTTTTTT.

This clonotype was picked up a small number of times. The chain couples TRBV3-1 to TRBJ1-1; no clear D gene. Germline CDR1 and CDR2: LGHDT and YNNKEL (reference sequence). There are 15 residues in the CDR3. The V end was cut by 0 bases, the J end by 1 base, with 9 bases between. The DNA of the CDR3 is TGTGCCAGCAGCCAAGAAGGGAGGCAGAACACTGAAGCTTTCTTT. Translating it yields CASSQEGRQNTEAFF.

This sequence joins TRBV20-1 and TRBJ2-7; unclear D gene. The CDR3 extends over 10 amino acids. Germline V gene lookup returns CDR1 DFQATT and CDR2 SNEGSKA (reference sequence). The V end was cut by 3 bases, the J end by 3 bases, with 3 bases between. CDR3: CSASHYEQYF. The DNA for the CDR3 is TGCAGTGCTAGCCACTACGAGCAGTACTTC.

The V gene is TRBV12-3 or TRBV12-4, the J gene TRBJ2-7; D possibly corresponds to TRBD2 (8 bases). The CDR3 spans 15 residues. V dropped 6 bases and J dropped 2 bases, with 17 bases sitting between them. The CDR3 protein is CASSPGTAGAYEQYF. In DNA, the CDR3 is TGTGCCAGCAGCCCTGGGACAGCGGGAGCCTACGAGCAGTACTTC.